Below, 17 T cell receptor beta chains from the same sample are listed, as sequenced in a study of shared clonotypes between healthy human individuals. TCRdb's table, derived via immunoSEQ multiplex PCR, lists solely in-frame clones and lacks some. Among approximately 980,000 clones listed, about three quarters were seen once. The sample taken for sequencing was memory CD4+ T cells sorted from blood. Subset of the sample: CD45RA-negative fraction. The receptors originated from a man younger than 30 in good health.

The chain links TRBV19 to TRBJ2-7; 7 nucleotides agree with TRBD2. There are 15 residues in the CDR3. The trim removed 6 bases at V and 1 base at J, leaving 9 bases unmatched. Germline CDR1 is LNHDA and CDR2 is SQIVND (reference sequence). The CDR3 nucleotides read TGTGCCAGTAGCCTATCGGGGGGAGGTTCCTACGAGCAGTACTTC. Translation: CASSLSGGGSYEQYF.

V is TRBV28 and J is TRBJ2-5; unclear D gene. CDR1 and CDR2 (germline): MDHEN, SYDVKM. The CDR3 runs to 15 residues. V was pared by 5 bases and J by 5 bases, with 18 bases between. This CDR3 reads CASSPPTGLMETQYF. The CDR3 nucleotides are TGTGCCAGCAGTCCACCGACGGGCCTTATGGAGACCCAGTACTTC.

The CDR3 coding sequence is TGTGCCAGCAGCTTAGGCAGCCCTCAGCCCCAGCATTTT. Translated: CASSLGSPQPQHF. The J gene is TRBJ1-5, the V gene TRBV7-2; D uncertain. The CDR3 consists of 13 residues. Germline values: CDR1 SGHTA, CDR2 FQGNSA. V was trimmed by 1 base and J by 6 bases, leaving 7 bases between them.

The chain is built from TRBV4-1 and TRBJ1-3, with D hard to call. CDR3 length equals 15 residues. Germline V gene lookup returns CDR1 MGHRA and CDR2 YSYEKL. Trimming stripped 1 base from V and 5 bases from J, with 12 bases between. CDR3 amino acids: CASSQVPQTRNTIYF. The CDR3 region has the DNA TGCGCCAGCAGCCAAGTCCCCCAGACCAGAAACACCATATATTTT.

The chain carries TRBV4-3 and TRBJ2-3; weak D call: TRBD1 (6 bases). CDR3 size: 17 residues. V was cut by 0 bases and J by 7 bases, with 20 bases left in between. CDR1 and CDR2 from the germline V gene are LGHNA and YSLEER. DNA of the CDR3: TGCGCCAGCAGCCAAGATGCGCAGGGGAAAGTTAGAAATACGCAGTATTTT. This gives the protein CASSQDAQGKVRNTQYF.

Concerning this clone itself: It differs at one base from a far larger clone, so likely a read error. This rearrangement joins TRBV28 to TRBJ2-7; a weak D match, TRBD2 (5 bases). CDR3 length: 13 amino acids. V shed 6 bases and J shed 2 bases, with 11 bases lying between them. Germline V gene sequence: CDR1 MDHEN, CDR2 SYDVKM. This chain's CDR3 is CASREVVTYEQYF. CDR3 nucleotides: TGTGCCAGCAGGGAGGTAGTAACCTACGAGCAGTACTTC.

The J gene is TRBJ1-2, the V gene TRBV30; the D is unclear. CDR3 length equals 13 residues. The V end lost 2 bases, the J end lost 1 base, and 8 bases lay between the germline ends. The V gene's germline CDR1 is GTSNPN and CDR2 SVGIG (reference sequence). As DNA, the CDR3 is TGTGCCTGGAGTATTCAGAATAACTATGGCTACACCTTC. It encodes CAWSIQNNYGYTF.

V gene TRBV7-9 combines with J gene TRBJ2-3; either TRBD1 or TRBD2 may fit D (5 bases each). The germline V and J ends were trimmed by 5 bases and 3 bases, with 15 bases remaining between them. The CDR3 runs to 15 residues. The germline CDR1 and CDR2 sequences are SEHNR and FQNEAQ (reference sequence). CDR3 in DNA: TGTGCCAGCAGCGTCGGGACCAGCGCGACAGATACGCAGTATTTT. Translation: CASSVGTSATDTQYF.

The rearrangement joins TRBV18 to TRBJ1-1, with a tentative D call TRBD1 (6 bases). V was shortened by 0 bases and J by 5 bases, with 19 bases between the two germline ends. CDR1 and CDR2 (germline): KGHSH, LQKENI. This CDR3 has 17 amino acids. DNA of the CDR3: TGTGCCAGCTCACCACCCCAGGGGAGGGGTAAGAGGACTGAAGCTTTCTTT. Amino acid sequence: CASSPPQGRGKRTEAFF.

The DNA of the CDR3 is TGTGCCAGCAGCTTAGGGGCGGATTCACCCCTCCACTTT. This sequence encodes CASSLGADSPLHF. V is TRBV7-3 and J is TRBJ1-6; D may be TRBD1 (5 bases). The V gene's germline CDR1 is SGHTA and CDR2 FQGTGA. CDR3 length equals 13 residues. V lost 2 bases and J 8 bases, leaving 7 bases between the germline ends.

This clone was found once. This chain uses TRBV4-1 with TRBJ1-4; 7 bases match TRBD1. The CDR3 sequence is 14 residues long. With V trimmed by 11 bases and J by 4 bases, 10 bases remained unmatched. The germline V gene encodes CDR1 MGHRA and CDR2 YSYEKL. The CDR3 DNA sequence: TGCGCCTGCGGAAGGACAGGCTTTAATGAAAAACTGTTTTTT. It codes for CACGRTGFNEKLFF.

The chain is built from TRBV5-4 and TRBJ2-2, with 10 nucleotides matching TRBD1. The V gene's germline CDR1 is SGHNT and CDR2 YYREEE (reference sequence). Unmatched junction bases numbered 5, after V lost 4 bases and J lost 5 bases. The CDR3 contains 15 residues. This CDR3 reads CASSTGQGQTGELFF. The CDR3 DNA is TGTGCCAGCAGCACGGGACAGGGGCAAACCGGGGAGCTGTTTTTT.

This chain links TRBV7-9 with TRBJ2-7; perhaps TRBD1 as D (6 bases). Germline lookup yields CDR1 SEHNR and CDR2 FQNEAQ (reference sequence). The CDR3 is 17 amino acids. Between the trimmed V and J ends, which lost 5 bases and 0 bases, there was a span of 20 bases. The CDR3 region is CASSPDLGQGHSYEQYF. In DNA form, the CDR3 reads TGTGCCAGCAGCCCAGACTTGGGTCAGGGGCACTCCTACGAGCAGTACTTC.

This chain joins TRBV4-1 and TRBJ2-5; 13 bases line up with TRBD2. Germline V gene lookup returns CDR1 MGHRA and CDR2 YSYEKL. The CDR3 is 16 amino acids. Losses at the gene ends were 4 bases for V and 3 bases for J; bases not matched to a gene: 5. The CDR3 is CASSPGTSGVEETQYF. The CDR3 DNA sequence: TGCGCCAGCAGCCCCGGGACTAGCGGGGTGGAAGAGACCCAGTACTTC.

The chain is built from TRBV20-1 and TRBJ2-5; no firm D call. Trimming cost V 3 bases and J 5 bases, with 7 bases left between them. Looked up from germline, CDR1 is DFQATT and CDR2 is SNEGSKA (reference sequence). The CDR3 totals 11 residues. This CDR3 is CSASSLETQYF. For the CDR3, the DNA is TGCAGTGCTAGCTCCTTGGAGACCCAGTACTTC.

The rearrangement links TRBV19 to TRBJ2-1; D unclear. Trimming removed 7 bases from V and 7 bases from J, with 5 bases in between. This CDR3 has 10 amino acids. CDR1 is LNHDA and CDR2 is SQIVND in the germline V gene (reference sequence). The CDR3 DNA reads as TGTGCCAGTAAGAAGAATGAGCAGTTCTTC. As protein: CASKKNEQFF.

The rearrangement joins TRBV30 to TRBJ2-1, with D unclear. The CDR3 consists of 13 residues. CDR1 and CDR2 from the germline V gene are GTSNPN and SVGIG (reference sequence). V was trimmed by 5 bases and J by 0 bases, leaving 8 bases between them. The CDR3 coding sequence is TGTGCCTGGGGGTCGAGCTCCTACAATGAGCAGTTCTTC. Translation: CAWGSSSYNEQFF.